This T cell receptor (beta chain) was sequenced in a study of cytomegalovirus exposure and HLA in healthy donors. Study details: A prior analysis found 117 million unique TCR beta sequences from some 200 million T cells.

Regarding this clone: Its target is not known.

Study results and caveats: Later work found most CMV-associated TCR beta chains apparently HLA-restricted. Trimming of TCR beta V- and J-genes showed a link, identified in a later analysis, to a missense DCLRE1C variant.

V lost 2 bases and J 6 bases, leaving 3 bases between the germline ends. This CDR3 is 11 amino acids long. Looked up from germline, CDR1 is MNHNY and CDR2 is SVGAGI (reference sequence). In the PCR, 60 Vbeta and 13 Jbeta primers were used. Sequenced by immunoSEQ multiplex PCR; TCRdb stores in-frame clones only, minus some. The repertoire holds 130,000 to 150,000 clones, with just under 85% as singletons. Every donor was a healthy person donating bone marrow. The sequenced material came from PBMCs. The clonotype comes from a man aged 40-49 years in good health and CMV-seropositive. The chain is built from TRBV6-6 and TRBJ2-3; D uncertain. The CDR3 DNA follows: TGTGCCAGCAGTTACGAGGATACGCAGTATTTT. Amino acids: CASSYEDTQYF.